These T cell receptor beta chains were read from a single sample in a study of T cells in Graves' hyperthyroidism and ophthalmopathy. One entry per CDR3 protein results from TCRdb running MiXCR on the multiplex PCR reads. The data hold 360,000 or so distinct CDR3 sequences, with around 15% observed a single time. The sequenced material came from blood. Source of these receptors: a woman aged 60-75 years with Graves' ophthalmopathy. Each CDR3 is given with its conserved first and last residue. Each record gives: D gene, clone size, V gene, J gene, CDR3 protein, CDR3 DNA. A D gene is named only where the DNA matches it firmly. The listing skips clone size in some rows; elsewhere it reads once, few, many or a size class.

D: -
size: -
V: TRBV10-1
J: TRBJ2-2
CDR3: CASSDWGLNTGELFF
DNA: TGCGCCAGCAGTGATTGGGGGCTGAACACCGGGGAGCTGTTTTTT

D: -
size: few
V: TRBV6-1
J: TRBJ2-3
CDR3: CASKVADTQYF
DNA: TGTGCCAGCAAGGTCGCAGATACGCAGTATTTT

D: TRBD1
size: -
V: TRBV10-3
J: TRBJ2-1
CDR3: CAIEGAGEGGEQFF
DNA: TGTGCCATCGAGGGGGCAGGGGAAGGGGGTGAGCAGTTCTTC

D: -
size: -
V: TRBV6-2/TRBV6-3
J: TRBJ2-7
CDR3: CASSGAGAPGGGQYF
DNA: TGTGCCAGCAGTGGTGCGGGGGCGCCTGGGGGTGGGCAGTACTTC

D: -
size: many
V: TRBV7-3
J: TRBJ2-1
CDR3: CASSLLGTPGNEQFF
DNA: TGTGCCAGCAGCTTATTGGGGACTCCAGGGAATGAGCAGTTCTTC

D: -
size: -
V: TRBV5-4
J: TRBJ2-7
CDR3: CASSPDWGIPYEQYF
DNA: TGTGCCAGCAGCCCCGACTGGGGAATTCCCTACGAGCAGTACTTC

D: TRBD1
size: -
V: TRBV6-1
J: TRBJ2-1
CDR3: CASSELRGFEQFF
DNA: TGTGCCAGCAGTGAACTCAGGGGGTTTGAGCAGTTCTTC

D: TRBD1
size: -
V: TRBV20-1
J: TRBJ2-5
CDR3: CSAGGQGQQETQYF
DNA: TGCAGTGCTGGGGGACAGGGACAACAAGAGACCCAGTACTTC

D: -
size: few
V: TRBV24-1
J: TRBJ2-2
CDR3: CATSDSGRENTGELFF
DNA: TGTGCCACCAGTGACTCGGGACGGGAGAACACCGGGGAGCTGTTTTTT

D: TRBD1
size: -
V: TRBV20-1
J: TRBJ1-2
CDR3: CSAGDRPNYGYTF
DNA: TGCAGTGCTGGGGACAGGCCTAACTATGGCTACACCTTC

D: -
size: -
V: TRBV6-2/TRBV6-3
J: TRBJ1-1
CDR3: CASSEAWGNTEAFF
DNA: TGTGCCAGCAGTGAAGCCTGGGGGAACACTGAAGCTTTCTTT

D: TRBD1
size: -
V: TRBV18
J: TRBJ2-3
CDR3: CASSPAGQGEKQYF
DNA: TGTGCCAGCTCACCCGCTGGACAGGGGGAAAAGCAGTATTTT

D: -
size: many
V: TRBV6-1
J: TRBJ1-2
CDR3: CASSEGPGQTSYTF
DNA: TGTGCCAGCAGTGAAGGCCCCGGACAGACGAGCTACACCTTC

D: -
size: once
V: TRBV19
J: TRBJ2-3
CDR3: CASRPGPVTDTQYF
DNA: TGTGCCAGTAGGCCGGGCCCTGTCACAGATACGCAGTATTTT

D: TRBD1
size: many
V: TRBV24-1
J: TRBJ1-5
CDR3: CATSECEGQGLRGSNQPQHF
DNA: TGTGCCACCAGTGAATGTGAGGGACAGGGGCTAAGGGGGAGCAATCAGCCCCAGCATTTT

D: TRBD2
size: many
V: TRBV2
J: TRBJ2-1
CDR3: CASSEGLAGTEQFF
DNA: TGTGCCAGCAGTGAGGGCCTAGCGGGTACGGAGCAGTTCTTC

D: -
size: -
V: TRBV4-1
J: TRBJ2-1
CDR3: CASSPVDQHEQFF
DNA: TGCGCCAGCAGCCCCGTCGACCAACATGAGCAGTTCTTC

D: -
size: many
V: TRBV11-2
J: TRBJ2-2
CDR3: CASSLVVGQNTGELFF
DNA: TGTGCCAGCAGCTTAGTTGTCGGGCAGAACACCGGGGAGCTGTTTTTT

D: TRBD1
size: -
V: TRBV11-2
J: TRBJ1-2
CDR3: CASTSGTDFGYTF
DNA: TGTGCCAGCACCTCCGGGACAGACTTTGGCTACACCTTC

D: TRBD2
size: many
V: TRBV11-3
J: TRBJ2-1
CDR3: CASSLGTSGRYNEQFF
DNA: TGTGCCAGCAGCCTCGGGACTAGCGGGAGATACAATGAGCAGTTCTTC

D: TRBD2
size: many
V: TRBV6-1
J: TRBJ2-1
CDR3: CASSPLAGGRGGEQFF
DNA: TGTGCCAGCAGTCCCTTAGCGGGGGGACGAGGTGGTGAGCAGTTCTTC

D: -
size: many
V: TRBV11-2
J: TRBJ2-3
CDR3: CASSFLEGTDTQYF
DNA: TGTGCCAGCAGCTTCTTGGAGGGCACAGATACGCAGTATTTT

D: -
size: few
V: TRBV3-1
J: TRBJ2-3
CDR3: CASSQVPVSTDTQYF
DNA: TGTGCCAGCAGCCAAGTGCCGGTGAGCACAGATACGCAGTATTTT

D: -
size: many
V: TRBV28
J: TRBJ2-6
CDR3: CASSPGRISGANVLTF
DNA: TGTGCCAGCAGCCCGGGAAGGATATCTGGGGCCAACGTCCTGACTTTC

D: -
size: -
V: TRBV28
J: TRBJ1-2
CDR3: CASSLSWTLNGGYTF
DNA: TGTGCCAGCAGCTTATCGTGGACCCTCAACGGTGGCTACACCTTC

D: TRBD2
size: many
V: TRBV7-9
J: TRBJ2-7
CDR3: CASSLMRERTYEQYF
DNA: TGTGCCAGCAGCTTAATGCGGGAGAGGACCTACGAGCAGTACTTC